These 2 T cell receptor beta chains share one sample of origin, sequenced in a study of blood T cell repertoires in COVID-19. The protocol was immunoSEQ multiplex PCR, while the TCRdb copy is restricted to in-frame clones and leaves out a portion. The table records approximately 230,000 clones, approximately 89% of them present only once. Sequenced: peripheral blood. The source of these receptors is a woman aged 30 to 39 with COVID-19, enrolled during active disease.

The rearrangement uses TRBV7-2 and TRBJ2-3, with D possibly matching TRBD2 (7 bases). The CDR3 loop spans 16 amino acids. Germline V CDR1 and CDR2: SGHTA, FQGNSA. Between the trimmed V and J ends, which lost 2 bases and 1 base, there was a span of 13 bases. The CDR3 DNA sequence: TGTGCCAGCAGCTTACTCGGGGGGCCCGGCACAGATACGCAGTATTTT. Translation gives CASSLLGGPGTDTQYF. Full variable domain (outside the CDR3, taken from reference TRBV7-2 and TRBJ2-3): GAGVSQSPSNKVTEKGKDVELRCDPISGHTALYWYRQSLGQGLEFLIYFQGNSAPDKSGLPSDRFSAERTGGSVSTLTIQRTQQEDSAVYLCASSLLGGPGTDTQYFGPGTRLTVL.

The DNA of the CDR3 is TGTGCCAGCAGTTTTCCCATGACAGGGAGGTATTTCTACACCTTC. It is translated as CASSFPMTGRYFYTF. The genes are TRBV28 and TRBJ1-2; 7 bases line up with TRBD1. V lost 3 bases to trimming and J lost 10 bases; unmatched junction nucleotides: 14. The CDR3 is 15 residues long. Looked up from germline, CDR1 is MDHEN and CDR2 is SYDVKM.